This T cell receptor (beta chain) was recorded in a study of blood T cell repertoires in COVID-19. Clones were read by immunoSEQ multiplex PCR, and TCRdb kept only the in-frame ones, dropping some. The table shows about 480,000 clones, with around 87% occurring only once. Germline CDR1 LGHNA, CDR2 YSLEER. V lost 0 bases and J lost 7; bases outside the gene matches: 11. This CDR3 contains 16 residues. This clone was seen only once. Researchers sorted participants into cohorts using their self-reported clinical history. The sequencing sample was made of PBMCs or T cells enriched from blood (not recorded which). This receptor was identified in a woman aged 40 to 50 who had recovered from COVID-19. The J gene is TRBJ1-2, the V gene TRBV4-3; TRBD1 matches 7 bases. CDR3 sequence: CASSQDRTGDWSGYTF. The CDR3 DNA is TGCGCCAGCAGCCAAGATCGGACAGGTGATTGGAGTGGCTACACCTTC.